This T cell receptor beta chain was captured in a study of T cell responses to AZD1222 COVID-19 vaccine. Overall study findings and caveats: Spike regions recognized by vaccine-associated CD4 TCRs spanned the protein, led by 160-218 and 743-854.

This clone appeared once. Antigen unknown. Generated by immunoSEQ multiplex PCR, the TCRdb table keeps only in-frame clones and is missing some. The sample gives about 150,000 clones, 85% to 90% of which show up once; 5.5% to 6% is in the top ten. CDR3 length: 18 amino acids. Germline CDR1 reads MDHEN; CDR2 reads SYDVKM. V is TRBV28 and J is TRBJ1-6, with D tentatively TRBD1 (5 bases). The sequence derives from an adult in good health. Sequencing was performed on peripheral blood, taken on day 0 of MenACWY control vaccination. The CDR3 protein is CATSGDFPGSSYNSPLHF. The CDR3 region has the DNA TGTGCTACCAGTGGGGACTTTCCTGGAAGCTCCTATAATTCACCCCTCCACTTT.